This entry is about one TCR beta chain. As yet, its antigen is unknown. This specimen belongs to a study of cytomegalovirus exposure and HLA in healthy donors. General observations from the study: Most subjects had HLA-A and HLA-B alleles reportedly predicted accurately by TCR beta sequences. The authors later found HLA-associated TCR beta chains more clonally expanded than equally common others. Reportedly, cytomegalovirus status was diagnosed with high sensitivity and specificity.

The PCR ran on 60 Vbeta and 13 Jbeta primers. TCRdb's table, derived via immunoSEQ multiplex PCR, lists solely in-frame clones and lacks some. Of over 120,000 clones listed, approximately 63% are singletons. Germline V gene sequence: CDR1 MDHEN, CDR2 SYDVKM. The CDR3 covers 14 residues. The ends were cut back, 7 bases at V and 5 bases at J, with 17 bases in the middle. Sequencing was performed on PBMCs. J is TRBJ2-5 and V is TRBV28; D is perhaps TRBD2 (7 bases). The TCR originated in a woman in her fifties or sixties in good health and CMV-seropositive. CDR3 protein: CASTLGGARETQYF. CDR3 coding DNA: TGTGCCAGCACCCTGGGGGGGGCCCGGGAGACCCAGTACTTC.